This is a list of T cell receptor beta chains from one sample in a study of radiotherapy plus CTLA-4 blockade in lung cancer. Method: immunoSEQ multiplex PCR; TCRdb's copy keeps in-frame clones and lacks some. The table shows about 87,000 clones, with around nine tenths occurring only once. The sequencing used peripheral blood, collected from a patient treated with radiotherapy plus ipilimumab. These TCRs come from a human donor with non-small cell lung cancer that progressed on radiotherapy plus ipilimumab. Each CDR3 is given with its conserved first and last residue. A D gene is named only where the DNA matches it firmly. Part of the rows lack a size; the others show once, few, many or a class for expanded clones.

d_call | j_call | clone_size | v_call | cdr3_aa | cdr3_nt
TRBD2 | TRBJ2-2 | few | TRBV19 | CASSALAGGGTGELFF | TGTGCCAGTAGTGCCCTAGCGGGGGGCGGCACCGGGGAGCTGTTTTTT
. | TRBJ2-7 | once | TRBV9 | CASSVESSTAYEQYF | TGTGCCAGCAGCGTAGAATCTAGCACGGCCTACGAGCAGTACTTC
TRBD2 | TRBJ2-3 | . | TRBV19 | CASSLGLAEADTQYF | TGTGCCAGTAGTCTCGGACTAGCGGAGGCAGATACGCAGTATTTT
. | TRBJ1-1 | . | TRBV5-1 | CASSLGVNLNTEAFF | TGCGCCAGCAGCTTAGGGGTCAACTTGAACACTGAAGCTTTCTTT
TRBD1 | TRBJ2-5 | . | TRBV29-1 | CSASGTGFETQYF | TGCAGCGCCTCCGGGACAGGGTTTGAGACCCAGTACTTC
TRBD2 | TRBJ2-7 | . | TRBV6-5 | CASSPSGTNYEQYF | TGTGCCAGCAGTCCTAGCGGGACCAACTACGAGCAGTACTTC
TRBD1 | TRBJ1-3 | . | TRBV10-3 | CAISEWDSAGGNTIYF | TGTGCCATCAGTGAGTGGGACAGCGCGGGGGGAAACACCATATATTTT
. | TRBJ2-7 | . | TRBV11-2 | CASSNSGKGHYEQYF | TGTGCCAGCAGCAATTCGGGGAAGGGCCATTACGAGCAGTACTTC
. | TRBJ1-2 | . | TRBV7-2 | CASSLASSIYGYTF | TGTGCCAGCAGCTTAGCTTCCAGTATCTATGGCTACACCTTC
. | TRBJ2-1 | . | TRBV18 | CASSPPKRIYNEQFF | TGTGCCAGCTCACCACCGAAGAGGATCTACAATGAGCAGTTCTTC
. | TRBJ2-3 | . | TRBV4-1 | CASSQGGVSTDTQYF | TGCGCCAGCAGCCAAGGTGGGGTTAGCACAGATACGCAGTATTTT
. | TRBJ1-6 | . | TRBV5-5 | CASSFSGGAAYNSPLHF | TGTGCCAGCAGCTTTTCCGGAGGGGCCGCATATAATTCACCCCTCCACTTT
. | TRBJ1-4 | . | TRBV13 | CASSRVFGQLFF | TGTGCCAGCAGCCGCGTCTTTGGTCAACTGTTTTTT
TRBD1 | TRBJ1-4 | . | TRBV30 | CAWLRDRGNEKLFF | TGTGCCTGGCTACGGGACAGGGGAAATGAAAAACTGTTTTTT
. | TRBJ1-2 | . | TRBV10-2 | CASMGTDYGYTF | TGCGCCAGCATGGGGACGGACTATGGCTACACCTTC
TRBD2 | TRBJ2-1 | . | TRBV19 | CASSLSGGYYNEQFF | TGTGCCAGTAGCTTAAGCGGGGGTTACTACAATGAGCAGTTCTTC
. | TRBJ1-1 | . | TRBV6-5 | CASSSRGNTEAFF | TGTGCCAGCAGTTCCAGGGGCAACACTGAAGCTTTCTTT
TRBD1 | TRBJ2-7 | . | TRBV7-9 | CASSLGTGSYEQYF | TGTGCCAGCAGCTTAGGGACAGGGTCCTACGAGCAGTACTTC
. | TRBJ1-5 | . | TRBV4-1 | CASSQGLGQPQHF | TGCGCCAGCAGCCAGGGCCTTGGGCAGCCCCAGCATTTT
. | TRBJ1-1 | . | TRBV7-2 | CASSSGFGAFF | TGTGCCAGCAGCTCAGGATTCGGAGCTTTCTTT
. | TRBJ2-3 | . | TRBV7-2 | CASSLMTGPGADTQYF | TGTGCCAGCAGCTTAATGACAGGCCCGGGGGCAGATACGCAGTATTTT
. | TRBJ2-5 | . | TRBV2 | CASSWTARETQYF | TGTGCCAGCAGCTGGACAGCCAGAGAGACCCAGTACTTC
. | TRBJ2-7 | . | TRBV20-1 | CSLQGYEQYF | TGCTCACTACAAGGGTACGAGCAGTACTTC
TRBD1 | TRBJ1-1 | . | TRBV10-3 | CAITPTDRGRVTEAFF | TGTGCCATCACCCCCACGGACAGGGGGCGAGTCACTGAAGCTTTCTTT
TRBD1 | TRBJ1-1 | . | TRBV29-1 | CSTQGGNTEAFF | TGCAGCACCCAGGGGGGGAACACTGAAGCTTTCTTT
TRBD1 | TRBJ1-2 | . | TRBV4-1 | CASSRPGQGARGYTF | TGCGCCAGCAGCCGCCCCGGACAGGGGGCCCGGGGCTACACCTTC
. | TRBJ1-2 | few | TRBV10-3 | CAISGRGEDANYGYTF | TGTGCCATCAGTGGGAGAGGGGAGGATGCCAACTATGGCTACACCTTC
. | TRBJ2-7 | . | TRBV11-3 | CASALAGFEQYF | TGTGCCAGCGCCCTCGCGGGTTTCGAGCAGTACTTC
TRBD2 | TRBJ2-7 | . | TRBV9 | CASSVEGAGGWDEQYF | TGTGCCAGCAGCGTAGAAGGAGCGGGAGGGTGGGACGAGCAGTACTTC
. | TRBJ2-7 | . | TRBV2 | CASSPGTTEQYF | TGTGCCAGCAGTCCCGGGACAACCGAGCAGTACTTC
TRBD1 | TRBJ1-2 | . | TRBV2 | CASSAGGQGAGGYTF | TGTGCCAGCAGCGCGGGCGGACAGGGGGCCGGTGGCTACACCTTC
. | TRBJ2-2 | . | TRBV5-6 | CASTLAGGYGELFF | TGTGCCAGCACCCTCGCCGGGGGCTACGGGGAGCTGTTTTTT
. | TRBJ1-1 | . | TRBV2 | CASSPWEMNTEAFF | TGTGCCAGCAGTCCATGGGAAATGAACACTGAAGCTTTCTTT
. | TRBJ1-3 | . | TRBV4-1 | CASSQAGSGNTIYF | TGCGCCAGCAGCCAAGCGGGATCTGGAAACACCATATATTTT
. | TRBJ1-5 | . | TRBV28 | CASSLRISMGRQPQHF | TGTGCCAGCAGTCTTCGAATATCCATGGGGCGTCAGCCCCAGCATTTT
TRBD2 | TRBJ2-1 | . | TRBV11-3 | CASSFPSGSPYEQFF | TGTGCCAGCAGCTTCCCCAGCGGGAGTCCCTATGAGCAGTTCTTC
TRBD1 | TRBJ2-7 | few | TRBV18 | CASSPLRGQFEYF | TGTGCCAGCTCACCGCTACGGGGACAGTTCGAATACTTC
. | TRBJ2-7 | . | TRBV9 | CASSSTPEGEQYF | TGTGCCAGCAGCTCGACTCCGGAGGGCGAGCAGTACTTC
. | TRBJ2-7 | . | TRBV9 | CASSPEVGEQYF | TGTGCCAGCAGCCCCGAGGTGGGCGAGCAGTACTTC
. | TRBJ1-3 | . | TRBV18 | CASSPTGQTAGNTIYF | TGTGCCAGCTCACCGACAGGTCAAACGGCTGGAAACACCATATATTTT
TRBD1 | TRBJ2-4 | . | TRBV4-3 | CASSRGQSQGDIQYF | TGCGCCAGCAGCAGGGGGCAATCGCAGGGAGACATTCAGTACTTC